Below, 7 T cell receptor beta chains from the same sample are listed, as sequenced in a study of blood T cells in healthy people across ages. Through a sample-barcoded 5' primer and a J-beta primer mix, a second PCR was run for 7 to 11 cycles. TCRdb reprocessed the 5' RACE reads with MiXCR, giving one entry per CDR3 protein. The repertoire holds fewer than 750,000 distinct CDR3 sequences, 45% to 60% seen once, with around an eighth in the top ten. The sequenced material came from blood. These receptors all come from an elderly woman in good health.

This chain links TRBV6-6 with TRBJ1-5, with D unresolved. Trimming stripped 0 bases from V and 6 bases from J, with 6 bases between. The germline V gene encodes CDR1 MNHNY and CDR2 SVGAGI (reference sequence). The CDR3 contains 13 residues. The CDR3 DNA reads TGTGCCAGCAGTTACTCTAGGGTTCAGCCCCAGCATTTT. It specifies CASSYSRVQPQHF.

This chain connects TRBV10-3 to TRBJ2-2, with TRBD1 matching 8 bases. Germline V lookup: CDR1 ENHRY, CDR2 SYGVKD. The CDR3 has 13 amino acids. Trimming removed 10 bases from V and 4 bases from J; junction bases left unmatched: 5. This CDR3 is CANGQGGTGELFF. The CDR3 DNA is TGTGCCAACGGACAGGGAGGCACCGGGGAGCTGTTTTTT.

This clonotype occurred a few times. The chain carries TRBV7-3 and TRBJ2-3; TRBD1 aligns across 8 bases. The CDR3 runs 14 residues. V shed 0 bases and J 6 bases; nucleotides not matched to a gene: 2. Germline V CDR1 and CDR2: SGHTA, FQGTGA. The CDR3 here is CASSLTAGGDTQYF. CDR3 nucleotide sequence: TGTGCCAGCAGCTTAACCGCAGGGGGCGATACGCAGTATTTT.

On this clonotype: A much larger clone sits a single nucleotide away, making a read error possible. The chain links TRBV20-1 to TRBJ2-7; 9 bases fit TRBD1. The CDR3 has 13 amino acids. V lost 6 bases to trimming and J lost 5 bases; unmatched junction nucleotides: 8. Per the germline V gene, CDR1 is DFQATT and CDR2 is SNEGSKA (reference sequence). The CDR3 sequence: CSARTGELDEQYF. For the CDR3, the DNA is TGCAGTGCCAGGACAGGGGAATTGGACGAGCAGTACTTC.

The chain recombines TRBV7-9 with TRBJ2-1; D not certain. The CDR3 has 16 residues. V lost 4 bases to trimming and J lost 0 bases, with 13 bases between them. CDR1 and CDR2 (germline): SEHNR, FQNEAQ (reference sequence). In nucleotides, the CDR3 is TGTGCCAGCAGCTCATCTACAGCCGCCTCCTACAATGAGCAGTTCTTC. This translates into CASSSSTAASYNEQFF.

The V call is TRBV20-1, the J call TRBJ2-3, with 10 positions matching TRBD2. CDR3 length equals 16 residues. V shed 1 base, J shed 4 bases, and the junction held 8 bases outside the gene matches. CDR1 is DFQATT, CDR2 SNEGSKA, per germline (reference sequence). The CDR3 nucleotides are TGCAGTGCTAGAGGGACTAGCGGCGACACCGCAGATACGCAGTATTTT. Protein: CSARGTSGDTADTQYF.

This clonotype was found many times. V usage is TRBV6-6 and J usage is TRBJ2-7; 10 bases match TRBD2. In germline, CDR1 is MNHNY, CDR2 SVGAGI (reference sequence). CDR3 length: 15 amino acids. Trimming cost V 4 bases and J 2 bases; bases outside gene matches: 5. Here the CDR3 DNA reads TGTGCCAGCAGTTTTTTAGCGGGAGGCACCTACGAGCAGTACTTC. Its protein is CASSFLAGGTYEQYF.